This paragraph reports one T cell receptor (beta chain). Its antigen is not identified. The record originates from a study of T cells in narcolepsy. The overall study: Healthy controls were enrolled alongside patients with narcolepsy type 1 or type 2.

Profiled with immunoSEQ multiplex PCR; TCRdb holds only in-frame clones, not every one. The table records some 30,000 clones, 82% of them present only once. This CDR3 contains 13 residues. Germline V lookup: CDR1 GTSNPN, CDR2 SVGIG (reference sequence). V lost 3 bases and J 5 bases, leaving 13 bases between the germline ends. Findings and caveats of the study: No autoreactive T cell clone sequences appeared in some memory CD4+ repertoires. Autoreactive HCRT-specific and TRIB2-specific clonotypes were marked in same-patient CSF-versus-blood CD4+ comparisons. Blood of same and different patients, but not healthy controls, reportedly held recurring autoreactive clonotypes.

The sequencing input was CD45RA- memory CD4+ T cells from PBMCs. This TCR was sampled from a human donor with narcolepsy. The chain joins TRBV30 to TRBJ1-1; no firm D call. The chain's CDR3 is CAWRPPTGTEAFF. The DNA of the CDR3 is TGTGCCTGGAGACCCCCAACTGGTACTGAAGCTTTCTTT.